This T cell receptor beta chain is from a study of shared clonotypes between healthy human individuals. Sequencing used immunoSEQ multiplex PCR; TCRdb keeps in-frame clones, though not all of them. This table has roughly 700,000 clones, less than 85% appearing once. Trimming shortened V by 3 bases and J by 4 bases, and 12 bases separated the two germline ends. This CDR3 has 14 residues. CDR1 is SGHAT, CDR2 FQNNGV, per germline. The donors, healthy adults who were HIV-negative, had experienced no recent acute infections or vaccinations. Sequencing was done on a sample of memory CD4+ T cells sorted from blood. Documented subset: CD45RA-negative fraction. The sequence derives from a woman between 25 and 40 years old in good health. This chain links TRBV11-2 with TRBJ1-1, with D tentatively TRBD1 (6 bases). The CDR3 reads CASSFGAGVTEAFF. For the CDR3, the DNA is TGTGCCAGCAGCTTTGGAGCAGGGGTCACTGAAGCTTTCTTT. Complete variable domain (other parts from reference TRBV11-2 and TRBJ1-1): EAGVAQSPRYKIIEKRQSVAFWCNPISGHATLYWYQQILGQGPKLLIQFQNNGVVDDSQLPKDRFSAERLKGVDSTLKIQPAKLEDSAVYLCASSFGAGVTEAFFGQGTRLTVV.